Listed below are T cell receptor beta chains from one sample, sequenced in a study of T cells in Graves' hyperthyroidism and ophthalmopathy. TCRdb analysed the multiplex PCR reads with MiXCR anew, one entry per CDR3 protein. Of under 250,000 distinct CDR3 sequences listed, about 24% are singletons. Sequenced input: blood. The receptors were gathered from a woman aged 40-49 years with Graves' ophthalmopathy. The CDR3 runs from the conserved cysteine through the conserved F or W. The order of the fields is J gene, D gene, clone size, V gene, CDR3 protein, CDR3 DNA. The D gene is left open where the match is weak. For some rows the clone size is stated as once, few or many, or as a class when expanded; others skip it.

J: TRBJ2-2; D: TRBD2; size: many; V: TRBV11-1; CDR3: CASSRTLAGGPNTGELFF; DNA: TGTGCCAGCAGCCGAACCCTAGCGGGAGGGCCGAACACCGGGGAGCTGTTTTTT
J: TRBJ2-2; D: TRBD2; size: many; V: TRBV28; CDR3: CASSRTSERTGELFF; DNA: TGTGCCAGCAGTAGGACTAGCGAACGAACCGGGGAGCTGTTTTTT
J: TRBJ2-1; D: TRBD2; size: -; V: TRBV11-1; CDR3: CASSPGTSGSNEQFF; DNA: TGTGCCAGCAGCCCAGGGACTAGCGGGAGTAATGAGCAGTTCTTC
J: TRBJ1-1; D: -; size: many; V: TRBV6-1; CDR3: CASSEILDTEAFF; DNA: TGTGCCAGCAGTGAGATACTAGACACTGAAGCTTTCTTT
J: TRBJ2-4; D: -; size: many; V: TRBV27; CDR3: CASSSPRIAKNIQYF; DNA: TGTGCCAGCAGTTCCCCTCGGATTGCCAAAAACATTCAGTACTTC
J: TRBJ2-7; D: TRBD2; size: many; V: TRBV28; CDR3: CASSPAGTSWYEQYF; DNA: TGTGCCAGCAGTCCCGCCGGGACTAGCTGGTACGAGCAGTACTTC
J: TRBJ1-5; D: -; size: many; V: TRBV30; CDR3: CAWSPKTVSNQPQHF; DNA: TGTGCCTGGAGCCCTAAGACAGTTAGCAATCAGCCCCAGCATTTT
J: TRBJ1-1; D: -; size: many; V: TRBV27; CDR3: CASKAHDKGRAFF; DNA: TGTGCCAGCAAGGCCCACGACAAGGGTCGAGCTTTCTTT
J: TRBJ2-7; D: TRBD1; size: -; V: TRBV6-1; CDR3: CASSNPGQGIYEQYF; DNA: TGTGCCAGCAGCAACCCGGGACAGGGTATCTACGAGCAGTACTTC
J: TRBJ1-1; D: TRBD1; size: many; V: TRBV6-1; CDR3: CASRDRGTGLTEAFF; DNA: TGTGCCAGCAGGGATAGGGGGACAGGGCTTACTGAAGCTTTCTTT
J: TRBJ2-7; D: -; size: -; V: TRBV12-3/TRBV12-4; CDR3: CASSVAGTPMYEQYF; DNA: TGTGCCAGCAGTGTAGCCGGGACACCGATGTACGAGCAGTACTTC
J: TRBJ1-1; D: TRBD1; size: many; V: TRBV2; CDR3: CASSLGQAQAFF; DNA: TGTGCCAGCAGTCTCGGACAGGCACAAGCTTTCTTT
J: TRBJ2-7; D: TRBD2; size: many; V: TRBV19; CDR3: CASTLGRGGYF; DNA: TGTGCCAGTACCCTCGGACGGGGGGGGTACTTC
J: TRBJ2-7; D: TRBD1; size: many; V: TRBV3-1; CDR3: CASSHPGQGDYEQYF; DNA: TGTGCCAGCAGCCACCCGGGACAGGGAGACTACGAGCAGTACTTC